This TCR beta chain was captured in a study of cytomegalovirus exposure and HLA in healthy donors (dated by TCRdb to about 2017). About the study as a whole: The 650 to 750 repertoires of the first cohort and the 95 to 150 validation repertoires were produced on the same platform, according to a later analysis. To predict cytomegalovirus infection status, the study combined high-throughput TCR immunosequencing, statistical association of individual TCRs with disease status, and machine learning. The aim of the study was to test whether cataloging public T cell receptors could identify signatures of past pathogen exposure. Besides the first cohort of around 670 subjects, a separate validation cohort made up of roughly 120 different subjects was used. Broad study findings and their caveats: Of the cluster scores, 85% to 95% were above 0 in a later analysis, which found that TCRs clustered in the first cohort also tended to co-occur in the 90 to 150 validation repertoires. The study gave a list of 150 to 200 TCR beta chains associated with cytomegalovirus. Most TCR sequences were observed very rarely across donors, whereas some public TCRs were present in many individuals. A few of the identified cytomegalovirus-associated TCR beta chains were confirmed in vitro to be specific for cytomegalovirus antigens. It was suggested by the authors that the approach could potentially be generalized to other disease states and immunological phenotypes. In both the original and validation cohorts, the classifier was reported to diagnose cytomegalovirus status with high specificity and sensitivity. All 130 or so repertoires were used to score co-occurrence in the validation cohort in a later analysis, because that analysis had no HLA typing for the cohort.

Note on this clone: The specificity of this receptor is unknown. Nothing much larger sits one base from this clone, and base qualities are not available.

As encoded in the germline V gene, CDR1 is MNHEY while CDR2 is SVGAGI. V ends up 6 bases short and J 4 bases short, with an unmatched junction base count of 5. Measured from the cysteine to the phenylalanine, the CDR3 is 13 residues long. Kept here is only the CDR3 DNA, which spans 39 bases and is read in frame from base 1. The donors were included in the validation cohort of some 120 subjects, a group kept apart from the approximately 690-subject first cohort. To prepare the library, the immunoSEQ multiplex PCR assay was applied. As for the original processing: A statistical classification framework was built to diagnose cytomegalovirus status from the catalog of TCR beta chain sequences. TCRdb re-hosts the immuneACCESS table, in-frame sequences only. Its copies lack some clones; in the studies checked, an unresolved V gene accounts for under half of them, and the cause for the rest is not known. That table furnishes V, J and clone size, whereas the DNA furnished D and trimming. The sample contains about 200,000 clones, about 81% of them found a single time. Over 0.95% of the sample lies in the top ten.

Sequencing used PBMCs. This receptor was identified in a woman aged 30 to 39 in good health and CMV-seronegative. The receptor chain draws on TRBV6-5 and TRBJ2-5, and 7 bases in between align with TRBD1. The DNA sequence is as follows: TGTGCCAGCAGGGGGACAGTAGGAGAGACCCAGTACTTC. The resulting protein is CASRGTVGETQYF.